This T cell receptor beta chain was observed in a study of blood T cells in healthy people across ages. Trimming cost V 5 bases and J 2 bases; bases outside gene matches: 11. The CDR3 runs to 15 residues. CDR1 and CDR2 from the germline V gene are DFQATT and SNEGSKA (reference sequence). This clonotype was picked up one time. Together with a sample-barcoded 5' primer, a J-beta primer mix was included in a second PCR lasting roughly 6 to 12 cycles. TCRdb re-analysed the 5' RACE reads in MiXCR, keeping a single row per CDR3 protein. The sample has hundreds of thousands of distinct CDR3 sequences, about 32% seen once; the top ten hold approximately 15%.

This rearrangement joins TRBV20-1 to TRBJ2-5, with TRBD2 matching over 7 bases. Sequenced: blood. This TCR was sampled from a woman older than 75 in good health. The CDR3 DNA reads TGCAGTGCTGGACCCAAACTAGCGTTTCAAGAGACCCAGTACTTC. The encoded protein is CSAGPKLAFQETQYF.